These T cell receptor beta chains were read from a single sample in a study of T cell repertoires in cytomegalovirus infection. TCRdb processed the reads anew with MiXCR; each CDR3 protein has one entry. The sample comprises hundreds of thousands of distinct CDR3 sequences, approximately 32% of which are singletons, and 9.5% to 15% rests with the top ten. No antigen has been assigned to these receptors. Sequences were derived from cultured CD8+ T cells from PBMCs, sampled from culture after CMV antigen stimulation. These receptors all come from a human donor in good health (CMV status not recorded). Some clones in this sample may be carry-over from other donors' samples. The CDR3 runs from the conserved cysteine through the conserved F or W. Fields, in order: V gene, clone size, CDR3 length, D gene, J gene, CDR3 DNA, CDR3 protein. A D gene is named only where the DNA matches it firmly. For some rows the clone size is stated as once, few or many, or as a class when expanded; others skip it.

>TRBV6-5|many|14|TRBD1|TRBJ1-2
TGTGCCAGCAGTTACCAGGGGGGAGGCTATGGCTACACCTTC
CASSYQGGGYGYTF
>TRBV19|.|14|.|TRBJ1-6
TGTGCCAGTAGTGTACGGACCGAAAATTCACCCCTCCACTTT
CASSVRTENSPLHF
>TRBV9|.|15|.|TRBJ2-1
TGTGCCAGCAGCGTAGGAAGGGTCCCCTACAATGAGCAGTTCTTC
CASSVGRVPYNEQFF
>TRBV7-8|many|15|.|TRBJ1-5
TGTGCCAGCAGCTCCGACAGTTATAGCAATCAGCCCCAGCATTTT
CASSSDSYSNQPQHF
>TRBV15|.|14|.|TRBJ2-1
TGTGCCACCAGCAGAGATCGGGGCGGATGGGAGCAGTTCTTC
CATSRDRGGWEQFF
>TRBV7-2|few|14|TRBD2|TRBJ2-5
TGTGCCAGCAGCTTATTGGGGGGAGGGGAGACCCAGTACTTC
CASSLLGGGETQYF
>TRBV11-2|few|17|.|TRBJ1-5
TGTGCCAGCAGCCTGCACCCGACAGGACCGCTCAATCAGCCCCAGCATTTT
CASSLHPTGPLNQPQHF
>TRBV7-6|few|15|TRBD2|TRBJ2-1
TGTGCCAGCAGCTATGGGACTAGCGGAAACAATGAGCAGTTCTTC
CASSYGTSGNNEQFF
>TRBV7-8|many|18|TRBD2|TRBJ2-1
TGTGCCAGCAGCCCCGGACTAGCGGGGCCTTACGGGGGGAATGAGCAGTTCTTC
CASSPGLAGPYGGNEQFF
>TRBV27|few|16|TRBD2|TRBJ2-5
TGTGCCAGCAGTTTTGGGACTAGCGGGTCTCAAGAGACCCAGTACTTC
CASSFGTSGSQETQYF
>TRBV29-1|.|18|TRBD2|TRBJ2-3
TGCAGCGTTGAAAATGAAGCGGGGGGGCCCCCTAGCACAGATACGCAGTATTTT
CSVENEAGGPPSTDTQYF
>TRBV7-8|.|15|.|TRBJ2-6
TGTGCCAGCAGCGAACAGGGCTCTGGGGCCAACGTCCTGACTTTC
CASSEQGSGANVLTF
>TRBV19|.|13|.|TRBJ2-5
TGTGCCAGTAGAAGCAGGCCGCAAGAGACCCAGTACTTC
CASRSRPQETQYF
>TRBV6-5|few|15|TRBD1|TRBJ2-7
TGTGCCAGCAGTTATGGGACAGTAAGCTCCTACGAGCAGTACTTC
CASSYGTVSSYEQYF
>TRBV7-9|few|13|.|TRBJ1-4
TGTGCCAGCACCTCCCGGACCCATGAAAAACTGTTTTTT
CASTSRTHEKLFF
>TRBV7-6|many|15|.|TRBJ2-7
TGTGCCAGCAGCCCCGGGAGGGGGCACTCCTACGAGCAGTACTTC
CASSPGRGHSYEQYF
>TRBV20-1|.|15|TRBD1|TRBJ2-5
TGCAGTGCTAGAGGTGACAGGGACCTACAAGAGACCCAGTACTTC
CSARGDRDLQETQYF
>TRBV12-5|few|14|.|TRBJ1-1
TGTGCTAGTGGGGGAGGGACAAACACCCTCGGGGCTTTCTTT
CASGGGTNTLGAFF
>TRBV6-2/TRBV6-3|few|14|.|TRBJ1-5
TGTGCCAGCAGTTACCCCGGGGTGGGTCAGCCCCAGCATTTT
CASSYPGVGQPQHF
>TRBV12-3/TRBV12-4|.|15|.|TRBJ2-2
TGTGTCAGCAGTTTTGGGGGAACGAACACCGGGGAGCTGTTTTTT
CVSSFGGTNTGELFF
>TRBV25-1|few|18|TRBD2|TRBJ2-3
TGTGCCAGCAGTGAATGGACTAGCGGGGGGGGGTTTACAGATACGCAGTATTTT
CASSEWTSGGGFTDTQYF
>TRBV7-9|.|12|.|TRBJ1-2
TGTGCCAGCGCGGTGGAGGACTATGGCTACACCTTC
CASAVEDYGYTF
>TRBV19|.|16|.|TRBJ1-1
TGTGCCAGTAGTATAGATGCAGGGGAGGCGAGCACTGAAGCTTTCTTT
CASSIDAGEASTEAFF
>TRBV5-6|.|16|.|TRBJ1-4
TGTGCCAGCACCGGGAGGGTTTTCGGCGGAGACGAAAAACTGTTTTTT
CASTGRVFGGDEKLFF
>TRBV7-9|many|15|.|TRBJ1-2
TGTGCCAGCAGCGGGATGGGGTTAACTAACTATGGCTACACCTTC
CASSGMGLTNYGYTF
>TRBV19|.|18|TRBD2|TRBJ2-5
TGTGCCAGTAGTAAAGGACTAGCGGGGCAAGCTTACCAAGAGACCCAGTACTTC
CASSKGLAGQAYQETQYF
>TRBV10-3|.|14|.|TRBJ2-7
TGTGCCATCAGTGAGGGTAGGGTCTCCTACGAGCAGTACTTC
CAISEGRVSYEQYF
>TRBV27|.|17|.|TRBJ1-1
TGTGCCAGCAGTCCCCAGGGGACCCTCGCCTTGTGGGGTGAAGCTTTCTTT
CASSPQGTLALWGEAFF
>TRBV6-2/TRBV6-3|.|15|.|TRBJ2-2
TGTGCCAACAGTTTCGCAGGGGCTTATCCCGGGGAGCTGTTTTTT
CANSFAGAYPGELFF
>TRBV5-6|.|15|TRBD1|TRBJ1-2
TGTGCCAGCAGCTTGGAGGACAGGCCCTACTATGGCTACACCTTC
CASSLEDRPYYGYTF
>TRBV7-9|few|14|TRBD1|TRBJ2-1
TGTGCCAGCAGTCGTGGGACAGGGGTAGGTGAGCAGTTCTTC
CASSRGTGVGEQFF
>TRBV28|once|13|TRBD2|TRBJ2-1
TGTGCCAGCATCTCCACGCGGGGGGATGAGCAGTTCTTC
CASISTRGDEQFF
>TRBV11-2|.|15|.|TRBJ1-2
TGTGCCAGCAGGGACCCGGGACTCCATTACTATGGCTACACCTTC
CASRDPGLHYYGYTF
>TRBV6-1|few|14|TRBD1|TRBJ2-3
TGTGCCAGCAGTGAACACAGGGGGACAGATACGCAGTATTTT
CASSEHRGTDTQYF
>TRBV10-2|.|15|.|TRBJ2-5
TGCGCCAGCAGTGATTCGTACCCGAGGGGAGAGACCCAGTACTTC
CASSDSYPRGETQYF
>TRBV29-1|.|11|.|TRBJ1-2
TGCAGCGTACCAGCTAGAGATGGCTACACCTTC
CSVPARDGYTF
>TRBV5-5|.|15|.|TRBJ2-3
TGTGCCAGCAGCGCGAACCGTGTGGGAGACGATACGCAGTATTTT
CASSANRVGDDTQYF
>TRBV29-1|.|16|TRBD1|TRBJ1-2
TGCAGCGTTGAATTGGTTGGGACAGGGGCTAACTATGGCTACACCTTC
CSVELVGTGANYGYTF
>TRBV28|.|11|.|TRBJ1-3
TGTGCCAGCAGTTTCTTAAACACCATATATTTT
CASSFLNTIYF
>TRBV4-3|.|13|TRBD1|TRBJ1-2
TGCGCCAGCAGCCAAGACAGGGGGCGTCGCTACACCTTC
CASSQDRGRRYTF
>TRBV7-2|many|15|.|TRBJ1-1
TGTGCCAGCAGCTTATTCCGACGGATGAACACTGAAGCTTTCTTT
CASSLFRRMNTEAFF
>TRBV27|once|16|TRBD2|TRBJ2-5
TGTGCCAGCAGTCCCGGACTAGCGGGGGGTTGGGAGACCCAGTACTTC
CASSPGLAGGWETQYF
>TRBV12-3/TRBV12-4|few|16|TRBD1|TRBJ2-1
TGTGCCAGCAGTTTAGCTGTGGGACAGGGGTCTCATGAGCAGTTCTTC
CASSLAVGQGSHEQFF
>TRBV7-9|many|12|.|TRBJ1-6
TGTGCCAGCAGTCTCCCGGGGGACGCCCTCCACTTT
CASSLPGDALHF
>TRBV6-6|few|12|.|TRBJ2-1
TGTGCCAGCAGTTACGGAGGCCTTGAGCAGTTCTTC
CASSYGGLEQFF
>TRBV7-8|.|14|TRBD1|TRBJ1-1
TGTGCCAGCAGCTTGGTAGGGGGCGAGGCTGAAGCTTTCTTT
CASSLVGGEAEAFF
>TRBV11-2|.|16|.|TRBJ2-3
TGTGCCAGCAGCTATCAGTTCCTTGCTAGCACAGATACGCAGTATTTT
CASSYQFLASTDTQYF
>TRBV4-1|.|16|TRBD2|TRBJ2-3
TGCGCCAGCAGTCGTTACCTAGCGGTCCTCACAGATACGCAGTATTTT
CASSRYLAVLTDTQYF
>TRBV6-5|.|16|TRBD1|TRBJ2-2
TGTGCCAGCAGTTACACCAGGGACAGGGGATCCGGGGAGCTGTTTTTT
CASSYTRDRGSGELFF
>TRBV6-6|.|11|.|TRBJ1-2
TGTGCCAGCAGAAACCCATATGGCTACACCTTC
CASRNPYGYTF
>TRBV6-6|.|14|.|TRBJ1-1
TGTGCCAGCACCCTGGGAATCATGAACACTGAAGCTTTCTTT
CASTLGIMNTEAFF
>TRBV29-1|.|13|TRBD1|TRBJ2-5
TGCAGCGTTGCCGGGACAGTTGGCAGAGAAGGGCACTTC
CSVAGTVGREGHF
>TRBV27|once|14|TRBD2|TRBJ2-1
TGTGCCAGCAGTCTCACTCTGGGGGGGTCGGAGCAGTTCTTC
CASSLTLGGSEQFF
>TRBV4-2|.|15|.|TRBJ1-5
TGTGCCAGCAGCCAAGATATCAGTCGTCATCAGCCCCAGCATTTT
CASSQDISRHQPQHF
>TRBV6-6|.|17|.|TRBJ2-6
TGTGCCAGCAGTTACTCGGCAGGGGCAGCTGGGGCCAACGTCCTGACTTTC
CASSYSAGAAGANVLTF
>TRBV27|.|15|.|TRBJ2-2
TGTGCCAGCAGCCCGTGGCAGACGAACACCGGGGAGCTGTTTTTT
CASSPWQTNTGELFF